This TCR beta chain was sequenced during a study of regulatory T cells in long-lasting Graves disease. HTBI primers from iRepertoire and Arm-PCR of CDR3 regions yielded the TCR beta libraries. MiXCR, applied by TCRdb to the multiplex PCR reads, yields one record per CDR3 protein. The sample lists about 200,000 distinct CDR3 sequences; roughly a fifth were seen once. This clonotype has at least ten counts. Time point in this sample: newly diagnosed GD, antithyroid drugs for less than 3 months. Generation of the TCR library employed RNA extracted from PBMCs. Trimming cost V 0 bases and J 0 bases, with 6 bases left between them. The germline V gene encodes CDR1 MDHEN and CDR2 SYDVKM. This CDR3 has 14 amino acids. A further study also used this sample, focusing on T cells in Graves' hyperthyroidism and ophthalmopathy.

Sample: peripheral blood mononuclear cells (PBMCs), taken at new diagnosis, from a patient treated with antithyroid drugs. The chain combines TRBV28 with TRBJ2-7; no firm D call. This TCR was recovered from a woman aged 25 to 45 with Graves disease. CDR3 DNA sequence: TGTGCCAGCAGTTTATGGGTCAACTCCTACGAGCAGTACTTC. It encodes CASSLWVNSYEQYF. Together with reference TRBV28 and TRBJ2-7, the CDR3 gives the full variable domain: DVKVTQSSRYLVKRTGEKVFLECVQDMDHENMFWYRQDPGLGLRLIYFSYDVKMKEKGDIPEGYSVSREKKERFSLILESASTNQTSMYLCASSLWVNSYEQYFGPGTRLTVT.